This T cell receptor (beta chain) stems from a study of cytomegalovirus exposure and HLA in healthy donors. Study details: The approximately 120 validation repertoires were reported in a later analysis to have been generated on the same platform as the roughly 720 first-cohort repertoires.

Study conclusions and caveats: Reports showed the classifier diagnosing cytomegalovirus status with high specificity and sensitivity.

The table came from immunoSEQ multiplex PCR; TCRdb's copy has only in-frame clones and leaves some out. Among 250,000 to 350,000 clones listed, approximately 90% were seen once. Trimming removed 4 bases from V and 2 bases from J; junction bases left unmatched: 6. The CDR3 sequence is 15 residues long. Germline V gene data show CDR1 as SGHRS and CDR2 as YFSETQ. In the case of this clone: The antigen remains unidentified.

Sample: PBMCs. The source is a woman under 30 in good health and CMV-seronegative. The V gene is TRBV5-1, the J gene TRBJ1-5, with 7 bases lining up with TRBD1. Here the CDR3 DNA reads TGCGCCAGCAGCCCGGACGGACAGGGCAATCAGCCCCAGCATTTT. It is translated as CASSPDGQGNQPQHF.